This T cell receptor (beta chain) was identified in a study of blood T cell repertoires in COVID-19. Sequenced by immunoSEQ multiplex PCR; TCRdb stores in-frame clones only, minus some. The sample has more than 85,000 clones; under 90% are singletons. The material sequenced was peripheral blood. The sequence came from an elderly man with acute or convalescent COVID-19.

DNA for the CDR3: TGTGCCAGCAGGCTAGGGACAGGGCGGGAGCTGTTTTTT. This sequence encodes CASRLGTGRELFF. The chain uses TRBV28 and TRBJ2-2, with 9 nucleotides matching TRBD1. The CDR3 sequence is 13 residues long. Germline values: CDR1 MDHEN, CDR2 SYDVKM. The junction had 5 bases not matched to a gene; V was cut back by 6 bases and J by 9 bases.